This is a list of T cell receptor beta chains from one sample in a study of shared clonotypes between healthy human individuals. The protocol was immunoSEQ multiplex PCR, while the TCRdb copy is restricted to in-frame clones and leaves out a portion. The sample records some 510,000 clones, 79% being singletons. The sequenced sample was PBMCs. These TCRs come from a middle-aged woman in good health. Some clones in this sample may be carry-over from other donors' samples. The CDR3 runs from the conserved cysteine through the conserved F or W. A D gene is named only where the DNA matches it firmly. Clone sizes are given selectively: once, few, many, or a class where the clone is expanded.

abundance: -; d_gene: TRBD1; j_gene: TRBJ2-2; v_gene: TRBV6-4; CDR3aa: CASSDSGQGSTGELFF; CDR3nt: TGTGCCAGCAGTGACTCAGGACAGGGGTCCACCGGGGAGCTGTTTTTT
abundance: once; d_gene: -; j_gene: TRBJ1-4; v_gene: TRBV19; CDR3aa: CASSPREEKLFF; CDR3nt: TGTGCCAGTAGTCCCCGTGAGGAAAAACTGTTTTTT
abundance: few; d_gene: TRBD1; j_gene: TRBJ2-5; v_gene: TRBV7-3; CDR3aa: CASSSGGTGETQYF; CDR3nt: TGTGCCAGCAGCTCAGGGGGCACTGGAGAGACCCAGTACTTC
abundance: -; d_gene: -; j_gene: TRBJ2-7; v_gene: TRBV2; CDR3aa: CASSENSEQYF; CDR3nt: TGTGCCAGCAGTGAGAATTCCGAGCAGTACTTC
abundance: once; d_gene: -; j_gene: TRBJ2-7; v_gene: TRBV18; CDR3aa: CASSPERARGAYEQYF; CDR3nt: TGTGCCAGCTCACCCGAACGCGCCAGGGGCGCCTACGAGCAGTACTTC
abundance: -; d_gene: -; j_gene: TRBJ2-4; v_gene: TRBV7-9; CDR3aa: CASSSRAGDSVQYF; CDR3nt: TGTGCCAGCAGCTCAAGGGCCGGTGACTCGGTTCAGTACTTC
abundance: many; d_gene: TRBD1; j_gene: TRBJ2-7; v_gene: TRBV29-1; CDR3aa: CSATGQGGHEQYF; CDR3nt: TGCAGCGCGACGGGACAGGGAGGGCACGAGCAGTACTTC
abundance: -; d_gene: TRBD1; j_gene: TRBJ2-1; v_gene: TRBV5-1; CDR3aa: CASSLQGASYNEQFF; CDR3nt: TGCGCCAGCAGCTTGCAGGGGGCCTCCTACAATGAGCAGTTCTTC
abundance: -; d_gene: -; j_gene: TRBJ2-5; v_gene: TRBV7-9; CDR3aa: CASGRGLAETQYF; CDR3nt: TGTGCCAGCGGGCGGGGGCTCGCCGAGACCCAGTACTTC
abundance: few; d_gene: TRBD2; j_gene: TRBJ2-6; v_gene: TRBV28; CDR3aa: CASTRLAGEAGANVLTF; CDR3nt: TGTGCCAGCACCAGACTAGCTGGGGAGGCTGGGGCCAACGTCCTGACTTTC
abundance: -; d_gene: -; j_gene: TRBJ1-1; v_gene: TRBV10-2; CDR3aa: CASSEKGNTEAFF; CDR3nt: TGCGCCAGCAGTGAGAAGGGCAACACTGAAGCTTTCTTT
abundance: -; d_gene: -; j_gene: TRBJ1-6; v_gene: TRBV5-4; CDR3aa: CASSLRLGSNSPLHF; CDR3nt: TGTGCCAGCAGCTTGCGGCTGGGATCAAATTCACCCCTCCACTTT
abundance: few; d_gene: TRBD1; j_gene: TRBJ1-1; v_gene: TRBV5-1; CDR3aa: CASSSTGADTEAFF; CDR3nt: TGCGCCAGCAGCTCGACAGGGGCGGACACTGAAGCTTTCTTT
abundance: -; d_gene: -; j_gene: TRBJ2-1; v_gene: TRBV28; CDR3aa: CASCLGREGEQFF; CDR3nt: TGTGCCAGCTGTCTTGGCAGGGAAGGTGAGCAGTTCTTC
abundance: -; d_gene: -; j_gene: TRBJ1-2; v_gene: TRBV30; CDR3aa: CAWSLRGPYGYTF; CDR3nt: TGTGCCTGGAGTTTGAGGGGCCCCTATGGCTACACCTTC
abundance: -; d_gene: TRBD2; j_gene: TRBJ2-1; v_gene: TRBV5-1; CDR3aa: CASSLEPSGSYNEQFF; CDR3nt: TGCGCCAGCAGCTTGGAGCCTAGCGGCTCCTACAATGAGCAGTTCTTC
abundance: -; d_gene: TRBD2; j_gene: TRBJ2-3; v_gene: TRBV10-1; CDR3aa: CASSDSGLAGVLDTQYF; CDR3nt: TGCGCCAGCAGTGATTCAGGACTAGCGGGAGTTCTGGATACGCAGTATTTT
abundance: -; d_gene: -; j_gene: TRBJ1-4; v_gene: TRBV5-8; CDR3aa: CASSLDPGPEKLFF; CDR3nt: TGTGCCAGCAGCTTGGACCCTGGACCTGAAAAACTGTTTTTT
abundance: many; d_gene: TRBD2; j_gene: TRBJ2-7; v_gene: TRBV4-3; CDR3aa: CASSQGVGSGSYEQYF; CDR3nt: TGCGCCAGCAGCCAAGGGGTGGGAAGCGGGAGTTACGAGCAGTACTTC
abundance: -; d_gene: -; j_gene: TRBJ2-2; v_gene: TRBV19; CDR3aa: CASNQGYAGELFF; CDR3nt: TGTGCCAGTAACCAGGGGTACGCCGGGGAGCTGTTTTTT
abundance: -; d_gene: -; j_gene: TRBJ2-5; v_gene: TRBV15; CDR3aa: CATSRGGGDMYQETQYF; CDR3nt: TGTGCCACCAGCAGAGGCGGAGGGGATATGTACCAAGAGACCCAGTACTTC
abundance: once; d_gene: TRBD2; j_gene: TRBJ2-2; v_gene: TRBV27; CDR3aa: CASVRAGGTGELFF; CDR3nt: TGTGCCAGCGTAAGGGCGGGGGGCACCGGGGAGCTGTTTTTT
abundance: -; d_gene: -; j_gene: TRBJ2-1; v_gene: TRBV5-4; CDR3aa: CASSWETEYSSYNEQFF; CDR3nt: TGTGCCAGCAGCTGGGAGACTGAGTACTCCTCCTACAATGAGCAGTTCTTC
abundance: -; d_gene: -; j_gene: TRBJ1-1; v_gene: TRBV14; CDR3aa: CASSQDMSQNTEAFF; CDR3nt: TGTGCCAGCAGCCAAGATATGAGCCAGAACACTGAAGCTTTCTTT
abundance: -; d_gene: -; j_gene: TRBJ2-3; v_gene: TRBV7-9; CDR3aa: CASSQGLAKRSYF; CDR3nt: TGCGCCAGCAGCCAAGGCCTAGCCAAACGCTCGTATTTT
abundance: -; d_gene: TRBD2; j_gene: TRBJ2-7; v_gene: TRBV14; CDR3aa: CASSPAGGGEQYF; CDR3nt: TGTGCCAGCAGCCCAGCGGGAGGTGGCGAGCAGTACTTC
abundance: -; d_gene: TRBD1; j_gene: TRBJ2-3; v_gene: TRBV10-1; CDR3aa: CVCKWDSHTDTQYF; CDR3nt: TGCGTTTGTAAATGGGACAGCCACACAGATACGCAGTATTTT
abundance: once; d_gene: -; j_gene: TRBJ2-7; v_gene: TRBV28; CDR3aa: CASSNPDRTYEQYF; CDR3nt: TGTGCCAGCAGCAACCCTGACAGGACCTACGAGCAGTACTTC
abundance: -; d_gene: -; j_gene: TRBJ2-5; v_gene: TRBV30; CDR3aa: CAWSRLGETQYF; CDR3nt: TGTGCCTGGAGTAGGTTGGGAGAGACCCAGTACTTC
abundance: -; d_gene: TRBD1; j_gene: TRBJ2-1; v_gene: TRBV2; CDR3aa: CASGYTVEGQGKVNEQFF; CDR3nt: TGTGCCAGCGGATACACCGTGGAGGGACAGGGGAAGGTCAATGAGCAGTTCTTC
abundance: -; d_gene: -; j_gene: TRBJ2-6; v_gene: TRBV5-5; CDR3aa: CASSLLTVSGANVLTF; CDR3nt: TGTGCCAGCAGCTTATTGACAGTCTCTGGGGCCAACGTCCTGACTTTC
abundance: -; d_gene: TRBD1; j_gene: TRBJ2-7; v_gene: TRBV7-9; CDR3aa: CASSLGDSALAEQYF; CDR3nt: TGTGCCAGCAGCTTAGGGGACAGTGCATTGGCCGAGCAGTACTTC
abundance: -; d_gene: -; j_gene: TRBJ2-5; v_gene: TRBV13; CDR3aa: CASSLEGREAKETQYF; CDR3nt: TGTGCCAGCAGCTTAGAGGGCAGAGAAGCAAAAGAGACCCAGTACTTC
abundance: -; d_gene: TRBD2; j_gene: TRBJ2-7; v_gene: TRBV7-2; CDR3aa: CASSNPGTSGGGGIHEQYF; CDR3nt: TGTGCCAGCAGCAATCCCGGGACTAGCGGGGGAGGGGGAATCCACGAGCAGTACTTC
abundance: -; d_gene: -; j_gene: TRBJ1-4; v_gene: TRBV29-1; CDR3aa: CSATPRGGEKLFF; CDR3nt: TGCAGCGCCACCCCCAGGGGAGGTGAAAAACTGTTTTTT
abundance: -; d_gene: -; j_gene: TRBJ1-5; v_gene: TRBV4-2; CDR3aa: CASSQVQGVNQPQHF; CDR3nt: TGTGCCAGCAGCCAAGTTCAGGGTGTGAATCAGCCCCAGCATTTT
abundance: -; d_gene: TRBD1; j_gene: TRBJ1-1; v_gene: TRBV7-8; CDR3aa: CASSLGQGTEAFF; CDR3nt: TGTGCCAGCAGCCTAGGACAGGGCACTGAAGCTTTCTTT
abundance: -; d_gene: TRBD1; j_gene: TRBJ1-3; v_gene: TRBV4-1; CDR3aa: CASSQVFTGANTIYF; CDR3nt: TGCGCCAGCAGCCAAGTATTTACAGGGGCAAACACCATATATTTT
abundance: -; d_gene: -; j_gene: TRBJ2-3; v_gene: TRBV7-2; CDR3aa: CASSPGSTDTQYF; CDR3nt: TGTGCCAGCAGCCCCGGATCCACAGATACGCAGTATTTT
abundance: -; d_gene: TRBD1; j_gene: TRBJ1-5; v_gene: TRBV28; CDR3aa: CASSAGGSQPQHF; CDR3nt: TGTGCCAGCAGTGCAGGGGGCAGCCAGCCCCAGCATTTT
abundance: -; d_gene: TRBD2; j_gene: TRBJ2-5; v_gene: TRBV5-4; CDR3aa: CASSLGGLAGAETQYF; CDR3nt: TGTGCCAGCAGCTTGGGGGGACTAGCGGGAGCAGAGACCCAGTACTTC
abundance: once; d_gene: TRBD2; j_gene: TRBJ2-2; v_gene: TRBV19; CDR3aa: CASSSWTSGRAGELFF; CDR3nt: TGTGCCAGTAGTAGTTGGACTAGCGGGAGGGCCGGGGAGCTGTTTTTT
abundance: -; d_gene: -; j_gene: TRBJ1-1; v_gene: TRBV7-3; CDR3aa: CASSLQGDTEAFF; CDR3nt: TGTGCCAGCAGCTTACAGGGAGACACTGAAGCTTTCTTT
abundance: -; d_gene: -; j_gene: TRBJ2-7; v_gene: TRBV6-1; CDR3aa: CASTTETYEQYF; CDR3nt: TGTGCCAGCACAACGGAGACCTACGAGCAGTACTTC
abundance: -; d_gene: -; j_gene: TRBJ1-1; v_gene: TRBV19; CDR3aa: CASRKVTLNTEAFF; CDR3nt: TGTGCCAGTAGAAAGGTGACGCTGAACACTGAAGCTTTCTTT
abundance: few; d_gene: TRBD1; j_gene: TRBJ2-1; v_gene: TRBV4-2; CDR3aa: CASSQHRPGQGAGEQFF; CDR3nt: TGTGCCAGCAGCCAACATCGACCGGGACAGGGGGCGGGAGAGCAGTTCTTC
abundance: few; d_gene: -; j_gene: TRBJ1-2; v_gene: TRBV30; CDR3aa: CAWSVGGEGYTF; CDR3nt: TGTGCCTGGAGTGTAGGAGGGGAGGGCTACACCTTC
abundance: -; d_gene: -; j_gene: TRBJ1-3; v_gene: TRBV18; CDR3aa: CASSLDPYAGDTIYF; CDR3nt: TGTGCCAGCTCCTTAGACCCATACGCCGGAGACACCATATATTTT
abundance: -; d_gene: -; j_gene: TRBJ2-3; v_gene: TRBV7-3; CDR3aa: CASSLNTGAGDTQYF; CDR3nt: TGTGCCAGCAGCTTAAATACGGGAGCGGGAGATACGCAGTATTTT
abundance: -; d_gene: -; j_gene: TRBJ2-7; v_gene: TRBV2; CDR3aa: CASSDTGTSYEQYF; CDR3nt: TGTGCCAGCAGTGACACGGGTACTTCCTACGAGCAGTACTTC
abundance: few; d_gene: TRBD1; j_gene: TRBJ2-6; v_gene: TRBV2; CDR3aa: CASGQGYSGANVLTF; CDR3nt: TGTGCCAGCGGACAGGGCTACTCTGGGGCCAACGTCCTGACTTTC